This TCR beta chain appears in the sequencing data of a study of CD8 T cells in Susac syndrome (dated by TCRdb to about 2019). About the investigation overall: Repertoire sequencing was used to test whether CD8+ T cell activation and differentiation in Susac syndrome was antigen driven. The paper as a whole reports these results and caveats: The study acknowledged that relatively few individuals were included in the TCR sequencing and HLA analysis.

This clonotype occurred once. Its cognate antigen has yet to be identified. No much larger clonotype is one base removed from it; base qualities were not supplied. One read alone lends weak support. RNA was extracted using the RNeasy kit, and about 0.45 to 1 microgram was reverse transcribed with random hexamers. The immunoSEQ multiplex PCR assay, which covers 54 Vbeta and 13 Jbeta segments, was used to amplify TCR beta CDR3 regions. Bias from PCR amplification was corrected by using a synthetic template baseline for primer optimization and for computational correction. The authors' analysis ran thus. Reads were annotated to V, D and J genes per IMGT and analyzed with immunoSEQ Analyzer, keeping only productive sequences. To calculate clonality, Shannon entropy was normalized by log2 of the number of productive unique sequences and then subtracted from one. Public and private clones were assessed among the 100 most prevalent clones of each patient and control. A clone was defined as Susac-specific if it was absent from the healthy and MS cohorts, from roughly 1,000 published viral clones and from other ImmuneACCESS disease sequences. The public reads were reprocessed in TCRdb via fastp at Q25 and MiXCR, keeping in-frame beta chains. For every CDR3 protein sequence, its rows merge into one entry that carries the most common genes and DNA. The V and J calls were not made by the authors but by TCRdb's processing. Across this sample there are 90,000 to 150,000 distinct CDR3 sequences, with 80% to 95% seen only once. The leading ten clones occupy roughly 0.14% of the sample.

High-throughput TCR beta sequencing profiled peripheral blood CD8+ and CD4+ T cells from healthy donors, Susac syndrome patients and multiple sclerosis patients. The healthy donors served as controls matched for age and sex. Bulk CD8+ and CD4+ T cells were purified magnetically by negative isolation, whereas CD8+ TEMRA cells were enriched by FACS. Blood was collected in EDTA tubes and processed within 24 hours, with PBMCs isolated through density gradient centrifugation. PBMCs destined for TCR sequencing were cryopreserved in liquid nitrogen and later thawed in a 37 °C water bath. A purity of at least 90% was achieved for sorted or isolated CD4+, CD8+ and CD8+ TEMRA cells. V and J are truncated by 7 bases and 7 bases respectively, leaving an intervening sequence of 14 bases. CDR1 and CDR2 are drawn from the germline V gene: SGDLS, YYNGEE. There are 12 amino acids in the CDR3, from cysteine to phenylalanine inclusive. This entry keeps only the CDR3 DNA: 36 bases, framed from base 1.

The chain employs TRBV9 and TRBJ2-5; a tentative D call is TRBD2 (7 bases match). This clonotype was obtained from a human donor in good health. The specimen was CD4+ T cells from PBMCs. The nucleotide sequence reads TGTGCCAGCGGGGCGGGGGCCGCGACCCAGTACTTC. It specifies CASGAGAATQYF.